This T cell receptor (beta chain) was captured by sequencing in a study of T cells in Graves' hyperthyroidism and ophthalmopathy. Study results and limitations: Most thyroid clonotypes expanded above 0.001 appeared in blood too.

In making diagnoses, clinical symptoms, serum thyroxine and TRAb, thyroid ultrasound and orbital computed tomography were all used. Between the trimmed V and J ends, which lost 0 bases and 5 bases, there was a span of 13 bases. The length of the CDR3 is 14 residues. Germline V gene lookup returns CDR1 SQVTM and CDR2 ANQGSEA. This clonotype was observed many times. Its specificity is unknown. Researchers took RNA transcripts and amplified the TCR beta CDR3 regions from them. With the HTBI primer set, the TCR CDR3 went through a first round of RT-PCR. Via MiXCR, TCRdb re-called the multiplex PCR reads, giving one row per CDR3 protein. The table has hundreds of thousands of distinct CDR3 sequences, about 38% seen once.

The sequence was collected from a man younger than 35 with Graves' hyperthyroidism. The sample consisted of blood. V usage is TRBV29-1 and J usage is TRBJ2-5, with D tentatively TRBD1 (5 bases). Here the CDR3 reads CSVEDWTKGETQYF. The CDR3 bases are TGCAGCGTTGAAGACTGGACAAAGGGGGAGACCCAGTACTTC.